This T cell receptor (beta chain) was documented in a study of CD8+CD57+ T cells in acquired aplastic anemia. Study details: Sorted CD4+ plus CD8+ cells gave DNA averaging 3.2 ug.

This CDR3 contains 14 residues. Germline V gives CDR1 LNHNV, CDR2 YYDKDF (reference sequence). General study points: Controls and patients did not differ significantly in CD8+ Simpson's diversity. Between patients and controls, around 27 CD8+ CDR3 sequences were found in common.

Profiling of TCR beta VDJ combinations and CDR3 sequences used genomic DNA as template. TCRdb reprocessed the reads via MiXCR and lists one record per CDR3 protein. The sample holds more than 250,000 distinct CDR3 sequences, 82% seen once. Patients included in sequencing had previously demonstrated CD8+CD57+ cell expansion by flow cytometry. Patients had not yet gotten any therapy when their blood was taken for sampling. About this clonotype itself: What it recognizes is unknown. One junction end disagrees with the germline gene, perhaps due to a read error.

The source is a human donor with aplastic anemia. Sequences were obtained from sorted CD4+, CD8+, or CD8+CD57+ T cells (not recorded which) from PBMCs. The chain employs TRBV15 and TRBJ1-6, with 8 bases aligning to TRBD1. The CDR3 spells CATSSGRGQAPHHF. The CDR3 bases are TGTGCCACCAGCTCAGGCAGGGGGCAAGCACCCCACCACTTC.